These 7 T cell receptor beta chains were all obtained from the same sample, sequenced in a study of Ad26.COV2.S vaccination and SARS-CoV-2 variants. Assay used: immunoSEQ multiplex PCR; TCRdb lists only in-frame clones, some missing. The sample lists 380,000 or so clones; 80% to 90% were seen once. Noted treatment: roughly 19 received Ad26.COV2.S at low or high dose, single or two shots; roughly five received placebo; per-sample allocation not given. The investigators took samples on day 63 after the first vaccine or placebo injection. The input for sequencing was peripheral blood, taken in a trial of Ad26.COV2.S vaccine versus placebo. Source of these receptors: a person aged 18 to 65 who received the Ad26.COV2.S COVID-19 vaccine or a placebo.

This clone was detected a few times. This rearrangement joins TRBV3-1 (or the pseudogene TRBV3-2) to TRBJ2-3; D ambiguous. The CDR3 runs to 16 residues. Germline V lookup: CDR1 LGHDT, CDR2 YNNKEL (reference sequence). V lost 1 base, J lost 1 base, and 12 bases lay in between. CDR3 protein: CASSQGSAHGTDTQYF. CDR3 DNA: TGTGCCAGCAGCCAAGGTTCGGCCCATGGCACAGATACGCAGTATTTT.

J is TRBJ2-7 and V is TRBV19; the match to TRBD2 covers 7 bases. CDR3 length: 15 amino acids. Germline V lookup: CDR1 LNHDA, CDR2 SQIVND (reference sequence). Trimming at V came to 4 bases and at J to 5 bases, leaving 11 bases not matched to a gene. In nucleotides, the CDR3 is TGTGCCAGTAGTAGACCCTCAACGGGGGGAAACGAGCAGTACTTC. It is translated as CASSRPSTGGNEQYF.

V usage is TRBV7-2 and J usage is TRBJ2-5, with D perhaps matching TRBD2 (6 bases). The germline V gene has CDR1 SGHTA and CDR2 FQGNSA. The CDR3 sequence is 15 residues long. V was clipped by 1 base and J by 1 base, with 10 bases between them. In nucleotides, the CDR3 is TGTGCCAGCAGCTTAGGAGCGGGTTTCCAAGAGACCCAGTACTTC. This sequence encodes CASSLGAGFQETQYF. Supplemented by reference TRBV7-2 and TRBJ2-5, the full variable domain reads GAGVSQSPSNKVTEKGKDVELRCDPISGHTALYWYRQSLGQGLEFLIYFQGNSAPDKSGLPSDRFSAERTGGSVSTLTIQRTQQEDSAVYLCASSLGAGFQETQYFGPGTRLLVL.

This clone has just one count. The chain uses TRBV4-3 and TRBJ2-5; 9 bases agree with TRBD2. J gave up 4 bases and V 2 bases, and 11 bases lay outside the gene matches. Germline values: CDR1 LGHNA, CDR2 YSLEER. The CDR3 contains 17 residues. CDR3 residues: CASSQFSSGEGGETQYF. The CDR3 DNA is TGCGCCAGCAGCCAATTTTCTAGCGGGGAGGGTGGAGAGACCCAGTACTTC.

The chain joins TRBV5-1 to TRBJ1-1; D is undetermined. CDR3 size: 15 residues. From germline, CDR1 is SGHRS and CDR2 YFSETQ. V lost 4 bases, J lost 4 bases, and 17 bases lay in between. CDR3 sequence reads: CASSHYSEASTEAFF. Written as DNA, the CDR3 is TGCGCCAGCAGCCACTATTCGGAGGCGAGCACTGAAGCTTTCTTT.

This sequence joins TRBV3-1 (or the pseudogene TRBV3-2) and TRBJ2-1, with TRBD2 matching over 13 bases. J lost 13 bases, V lost 4 bases, and 4 bases had no gene match. This CDR3 has 13 residues. Per germline, CDR1 LGHDT and CDR2 YNNKEL (reference sequence). The CDR3 coding sequence is TGTGCCAGCAGCCTTAGACTAGCGGGGGGCCAGTTCTTC. Translating gives CASSLRLAGGQFF.

This chain uses TRBV19 with TRBJ1-1; D is ambiguous. The CDR3 contains 11 residues. V lost 3 bases to trimming and J lost 10 bases, with 9 bases between them. Germline V gives CDR1 LNHDA, CDR2 SQIVND (reference sequence). CDR3 loop: CASSILSIAFF. The CDR3, as DNA: TGTGCCAGTAGTATTCTATCTATAGCTTTCTTT.